A selection of T cell receptor beta chains follows, all from one sample in a study of blood T cell repertoires in COVID-19. Only in-frame clones appear in the TCRdb table, and some are missing; sequencing was by immunoSEQ multiplex PCR. The table shows 200,000 to 300,000 clones, with around 89% occurring only once. Sequencing was carried out using peripheral blood. These receptor sequences come from a man in his sixties who had recovered from COVID-19. CDR3s leave out the opening cysteine and the closing phenylalanine or tryptophan. The size entry is marked missing in some rows and otherwise reads once, few, many or a size class.

NA	TRBJ1-2	TRBV24-1	ATSDLLGQIPKRYGYT
NA	TRBJ1-6	TRBV6-5	ASSYGGMSNSPLH
NA	TRBJ2-1	TRBV9	ASSASGGAEQF
NA	TRBJ1-2	TRBV7-9	ASSLTGTGNYGYT
NA	TRBJ1-4	TRBV5-1	ASSWGGQGGEKLF
NA	TRBJ2-3	TRBV13	ASSQGQGSTDTQY
NA	TRBJ1-5	TRBV19	ATLGDRAQPQH
NA	TRBJ2-7	TRBV11-2	ASSLDQGWTYEQY
NA	TRBJ1-5	TRBV19	ASSIDSESNQPQH
NA	TRBJ2-6	TRBV19	ASSSQGSGANVLT
NA	TRBJ1-4	TRBV19	ASTDGGVTSGKLF
once	TRBJ1-3	TRBV7-2	ASSLGVLDTITIY
NA	TRBJ1-4	TRBV5-4	ASSLVYRALLADEKLF
NA	TRBJ1-2	TRBV19	ASSIRGDGYT
NA	TRBJ1-5	TRBV19	ASSTKTGAGPYGNQPQH
NA	TRBJ2-7	TRBV5-1	ASSLATGLTYEQY
NA	TRBJ2-7	TRBV6-5	ASKRGPSSYEQY
NA	TRBJ2-5	TRBV7-7	ASSLQGRGGETQY
NA	TRBJ1-1	TRBV2	ASRGDRYTEAF
NA	TRBJ1-1	TRBV6-2/TRBV6-3	ASSPWTGTSAEAF
few	TRBJ2-7	TRBV19	ASSMVVGIEQY
once	TRBJ2-3	TRBV6-2/TRBV6-3	ASSLLAAYTDTQY
NA	TRBJ2-5	TRBV7-9	AISGATGTQY
NA	TRBJ1-1	TRBV25-1	ASSEEVGMNTEAF
NA	TRBJ2-7	TRBV12-1	ASSQDSEEQY
NA	TRBJ1-1	TRBV6-5	ASSYVSSGTEAF
NA	TRBJ2-7	TRBV3-1/TRBV3-2	ASSQGSSGQY
NA	TRBJ2-6	TRBV5-1	ASSYGTALPPGANVLT
NA	TRBJ2-5	TRBV5-1	ASSSKAGGQETQY
NA	TRBJ2-5	TRBV5-1	ASSLRSGGNQETQY